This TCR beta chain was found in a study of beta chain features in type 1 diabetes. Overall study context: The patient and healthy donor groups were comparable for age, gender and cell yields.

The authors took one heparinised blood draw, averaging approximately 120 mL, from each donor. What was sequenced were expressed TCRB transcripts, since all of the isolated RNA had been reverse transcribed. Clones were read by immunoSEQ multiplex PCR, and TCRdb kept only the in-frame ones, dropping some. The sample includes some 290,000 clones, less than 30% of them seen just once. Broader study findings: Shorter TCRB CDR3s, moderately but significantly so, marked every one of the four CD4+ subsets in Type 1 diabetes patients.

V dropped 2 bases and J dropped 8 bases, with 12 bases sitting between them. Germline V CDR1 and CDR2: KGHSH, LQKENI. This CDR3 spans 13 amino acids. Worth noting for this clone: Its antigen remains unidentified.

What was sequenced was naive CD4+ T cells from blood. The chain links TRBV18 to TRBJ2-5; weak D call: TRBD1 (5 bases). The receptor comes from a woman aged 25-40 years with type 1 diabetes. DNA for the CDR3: TGTGCCAGCTCACCAGGACAACGTGGCACCCAGTACTTC. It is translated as CASSPGQRGTQYF.